The text below deals with one TCR beta chain. The CDR3 contains 14 residues. V was clipped by 5 bases and J by 0 bases, with 5 bases between them. Germline assignment: CDR1 SGHVS and CDR2 FNYEAQ. Under the authors' procedure: Cell counts per sample came from amplifying reference gene primers. Only in-frame clones appear in the TCRdb table, and some are missing; sequencing was by immunoSEQ multiplex PCR. For V, J and clone size, that table is used; D and trimming come from the DNA. The data show around 180,000 clones, 75% to 85% seen once. The data were obtained in a study of blood T cell repertoires in COVID-19. About the research overall: Samples came from the United States, Italy and Spain, spanning acute and convalescent COVID-19. T cells, B-cell-depleted T cells, or PBMCs supplied cDNA or gDNA.

This clonotype was sampled from a human donor in a cohort sampled during active COVID-19. Sequenced material: peripheral blood. V is TRBV7-6 and J is TRBJ2-6; D gene ambiguous. The CDR3 loop reads CASSPGSGANVLTF. CDR3 DNA sequence: TGTGCCAGCAGCCCGGGCTCTGGGGCCAACGTCCTGACTTTC.